These T cell receptor beta chains were read from a single sample in a study of blood T cell repertoires in COVID-19. Assay used: immunoSEQ multiplex PCR; TCRdb lists only in-frame clones, some missing. The sample yields some 200,000 clones, 81% seen once. Sequencing was carried out using PBMCs or T cells enriched from blood (not recorded which). Receptors were obtained from a woman aged 45 to 65 with acute COVID-19. CDR3s include the opening cysteine and the closing phenylalanine or tryptophan. A D gene is named only where the DNA matches it firmly. Some rows have no size entry. The others give once, few or many, or a class for an expanded clone.

CDR3 DNA,CDR3 protein,D gene,J gene,V gene,clone size
TGCAGCGTCCGTTCAGTTGGGAGGACAGATACGCAGTATTTT,CSVRSVGRTDTQYF,-,TRBJ2-3,TRBV29-1,-
TGCGCCAGCAGCTTGACCCTCCAAGCGAACACTGAAGCTTTCTTT,CASSLTLQANTEAFF,-,TRBJ1-1,TRBV5-1,-
TGTGCCAGCAGTGGGGGCACGGGGCGGGCCAACTACGAGCAGTACTTC,CASSGGTGRANYEQYF,-,TRBJ2-7,TRBV27,-
TGTGCCAGCAGCTTAGGGACAGTAGTCTTCCAGGGCAATCAGCCCCAGCATTTT,CASSLGTVVFQGNQPQHF,-,TRBJ1-5,TRBV7-2,-
TGTGCCAGCAGCTACGGACGGACAGGGAAAGCTTTCTTT,CASSYGRTGKAFF,TRBD1,TRBJ1-1,TRBV7-3,-
TGTGCCAGTGCCCAGGGGGGTAGCACTGAAGCTTTCTTT,CASAQGGSTEAFF,TRBD1,TRBJ1-1,TRBV18,-
TGCGCCAGCAGCCAAGAGGGACAGAGCTCCTATAATTCACCCCTCCACTTT,CASSQEGQSSYNSPLHF,TRBD1,TRBJ1-6,TRBV4-1,-
TGTGCCAGTAGCCCGGACGTTTGGACTGGGGTTTACGAGCAGTACTTC,CASSPDVWTGVYEQYF,-,TRBJ2-7,TRBV19,-
TGTGCCAGCCTGAAGGGGTCGAACACCGGGGAGCTGTTTTTT,CASLKGSNTGELFF,-,TRBJ2-2,TRBV28,-
TGTGCCAGCAGCTTGAGACAAGATAATTCACCCCTCCACTTT,CASSLRQDNSPLHF,-,TRBJ1-6,TRBV5-5,-
TGTGCCAGCATCAGACGGGGGATAAACACTGAAGCTTTCTTT,CASIRRGINTEAFF,-,TRBJ1-1,TRBV5-8,-
TGTGCCAGTAACAGGGACGACCCCTACGAGCAGTACTTC,CASNRDDPYEQYF,-,TRBJ2-7,TRBV19,-
TGTGCCAGCAGTTTCCCACAGGGGGCCTCCTACGAGCAGTACTTC,CASSFPQGASYEQYF,TRBD1,TRBJ2-7,TRBV6-2/TRBV6-3,-
TGCGCCAGCAAATCCGGAGGGGCAGCTGAAGCTTTCTTT,CASKSGGAAEAFF,-,TRBJ1-1,TRBV5-1,once
TGTGCCAGCAACCCGACAGGGGTGAATTCACCCCTCCACTTT,CASNPTGVNSPLHF,TRBD1,TRBJ1-6,TRBV6-6,-
TGTGCCAGCACCCCTGTAGGGGGGGATGAAAAACTGTTTTTT,CASTPVGGDEKLFF,-,TRBJ1-4,TRBV28,-
TGTGCCAGCGCCCGGGACAGGGATTCACCCCTCCACTTT,CASARDRDSPLHF,TRBD1,TRBJ1-6,TRBV12-3/TRBV12-4,once
TGTGCCAGCTGTACAGGGGCGAGTCAGCCCCAGCATTTT,CASCTGASQPQHF,TRBD1,TRBJ1-5,TRBV18,-
TGTGCCAGCAGTGCCTCGGGACTAGCGGGCACAGATACGCAGTATTTT,CASSASGLAGTDTQYF,TRBD2,TRBJ2-3,TRBV2,-
TGTGCCAGCAGTTTAACGGGGGACAGGACGAACACTGAAGCTTTCTTT,CASSLTGDRTNTEAFF,TRBD1,TRBJ1-1,TRBV27,-
TGTGCCAGCAGCTTAGGCTCCACAGAGGGCTATGAGCAGTTCTTC,CASSLGSTEGYEQFF,-,TRBJ2-1,TRBV11-3,-
TGCGCCAGCAGCCCCAGGCCGGACAGGGACAGTGAGCAGTTCTTC,CASSPRPDRDSEQFF,TRBD1,TRBJ2-1,TRBV5-1,-
TGCGCCAGCGGAGGACAGGGTAATTCCGGGGAGCTGTTTTTT,CASGGQGNSGELFF,TRBD1,TRBJ2-2,TRBV5-1,-